This T cell receptor beta chain is from a study of cytomegalovirus exposure and HLA in healthy donors. General study points: Earlier results showed most TCR beta V segments being productive about 87% or about 30% of the time.

It was with 60 Vbeta and 13 Jbeta primers that the PCR ran. The data were produced by immunoSEQ multiplex PCR, yet TCRdb's version contains in-frame clones alone and is incomplete. The table gives around 130,000 clones; the top ten clones make up 2% of it. Trimming shortened V by 1 base and J by 4 bases, and 11 bases separated the two germline ends. There are 14 residues in the CDR3. CDR1 is MDHEN and CDR2 is SYDVKM in the germline V gene. Concerning this clone: The target antigen is unknown.

The V and J genes are TRBV28 and TRBJ2-7, with a possible D match to TRBD2 (6 bases). Sequencing used PBMCs. The source is a woman aged 60-75 years in good health and CMV-seronegative. CDR3 sequence: CASSLSRGRYEQYF. The CDR3 bases are TGTGCCAGCAGTTTATCGCGGGGTAGGTACGAGCAGTACTTC.